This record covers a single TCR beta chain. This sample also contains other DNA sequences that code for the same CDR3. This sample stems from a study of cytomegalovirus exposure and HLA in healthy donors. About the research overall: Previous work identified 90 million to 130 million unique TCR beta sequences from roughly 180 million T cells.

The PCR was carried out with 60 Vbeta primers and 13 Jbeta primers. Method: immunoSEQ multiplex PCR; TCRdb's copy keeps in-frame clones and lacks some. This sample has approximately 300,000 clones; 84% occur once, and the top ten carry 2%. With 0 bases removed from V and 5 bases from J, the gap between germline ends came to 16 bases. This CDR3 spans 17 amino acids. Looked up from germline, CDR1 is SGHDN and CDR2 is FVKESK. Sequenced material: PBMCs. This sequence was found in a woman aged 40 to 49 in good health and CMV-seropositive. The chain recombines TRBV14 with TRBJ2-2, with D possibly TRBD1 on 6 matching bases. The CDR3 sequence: CASSQDRGRDWTGELFF. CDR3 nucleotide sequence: TGTGCCAGCAGCCAAGATAGGGGGAGAGATTGGACCGGGGAGCTGTTTTTT.